What follows describes a single T cell receptor beta chain. The data derive from a study of blood T cell repertoires in COVID-19. Background on the study: Samples came from the United States, Italy and Spain, spanning acute and convalescent COVID-19. In each case, the material was cDNA or gDNA derived from T cells, B-cell-depleted T cells, or PBMCs.

Some clones are missing from TCRdb's copy, which holds only in-frame ones; the method was immunoSEQ multiplex PCR. The sample includes approximately 100,000 clones, over 75% seen only once; the top ten take around 6.5%. The germline CDR1 and CDR2 sequences are SNHLY and FYNNEI. There are 16 residues in the CDR3. V was clipped by 5 bases and J by 6 bases; unmatched bases: 10. The sequence derives from a woman between 55 and 75 years old with acute or convalescent COVID-19. This chain connects TRBV2 to TRBJ2-3; 11 bases line up with TRBD2. The sequencing sample was made of peripheral blood. The CDR3: CASSSRLAGPSDTQYF. DNA of the CDR3: TGTGCCAGCAGTTCCCGACTAGCGGGGCCCTCGGATACGCAGTATTTT.